In its sample, the clone carrying this TCR beta chain was seen many times. Its antigen is as yet unknown. This record belongs to a study of T-cell reconstitution after alpha-beta-depleted transplantation in children. Library preparation (for TCRbeta) was performed with unique molecular identifiers. MiXCR, applied by TCRdb to the PCR reads, yields one record per CDR3 protein. The table lists about 350,000 distinct CDR3 sequences, around 16% of them singletons. General study results and limits: Some patients showed high day-60 TCRbeta diversity, which derived from surviving recipient T cells and thymic progenitors. Once a year had passed after transplant, T-cell counts and diversity came mostly from newly produced T cells. Alpha-beta T cells about two months after transplant reportedly derived from several hundred expanded graft clones.

This receptor was obtained from a male patient aged 2-15 years who had a stem cell transplant for acute lymphoblastic leukemia, so the T cells may come from the graft donor. Sequencing used PBMCs, mostly from graft donor cells, obtained 360 days after TCRalphabeta/CD19-depleted stem cell transplant.

The CDR3 loop is CSVERGRYRENTEAFF. The CDR3, as DNA: TGCAGCGTTGAACGGGGCAGATACCGGGAGAACACTGAAGCTTTCTTT. The chain carries TRBV29-1 and TRBJ1-1; possibly TRBD1 for D (5 bases). Trimming removed 2 bases from V and 1 base from J, with 17 bases in between. This CDR3 is 16 amino acids long. Germline-derived CDR1 and CDR2 are SQVTM and ANQGSEA.